These T cell receptor beta chains were read from a single sample in a study of CD8 T cell repertoires and HIV-1 epitope variants. Some clones are missing from TCRdb's copy, which holds only in-frame ones; the method was immunoSEQ multiplex PCR. The sample has 5,800 or so clones, approximately 70% seen once; the top ten hold roughly 40%. For these TCRs, the target antigens are not known. Sequenced material: cultured CD8+ T cells derived from PBMCs. The receptors shown here come from a male donor with HIV. CDR3s include the opening cysteine and the closing phenylalanine or tryptophan. D genes are given only for firm matches. The size field is filled for only some rows; it gives once, few, many or a size class.

-	TRBV2	18	TRBJ2-3	TRBD2	TGTGCCAGCAGTGAAGCGGGACTAGCGGGGGGGCGGACAGATACGCAGTATTTT	CASSEAGLAGGRTDTQYF
-	TRBV4-2	15	TRBJ1-2	-	TGTGCCAGCAGCCAAGATCCACCGGGGGCATATGGCTACACCTTC	CASSQDPPGAYGYTF
few	TRBV18	15	TRBJ1-1	-	TGTGCCAGCTCACCACCTGGACTGGCGGACACTGAAGCTTTCTTT	CASSPPGLADTEAFF
-	TRBV6-6	16	TRBJ2-5	TRBD2	TGTGCCAGCAGTTATCTAGCGGGGGGGGACAAAAGGACCCAGTACTTC	CASSYLAGGDKRTQYF
once	TRBV2	12	TRBJ2-5	-	TGTGCCAGTGGGGTCAGATGGGAGACCCAGTACTTC	CASGVRWETQYF
-	TRBV28	17	TRBJ2-1	-	TGTGCCAGCAGTTCCGGCCGATTGGCGGAGTTCTACAATGAGCAGTTCTTC	CASSSGRLAEFYNEQFF
-	TRBV9	16	TRBJ1-5	TRBD1	TGTGCCAGCAGCGTAGATTCGACAGGGGGAGGTCAGCCCCAGCATTTT	CASSVDSTGGGQPQHF
-	TRBV6-4	12	TRBJ2-1	-	TGTGCCAGCAGTGACTCTAGCGGTGAGCAGTTCTTC	CASSDSSGEQFF
-	TRBV5-6	14	TRBJ2-6	-	TGTGCCAGCAGCCCGAAACCTGGGGCCAACGTCCTGACTTTC	CASSPKPGANVLTF
-	TRBV6-1	14	TRBJ2-2	-	TGTGCCAGCAGTGAACCCACTCTCCCCGGGGAGCTGTTTTTT	CASSEPTLPGELFF
-	TRBV6-5	14	TRBJ2-6	-	TGTGCCAGCACCTTAGTATCTGGGGCCAACGTCCTGACTTTC	CASTLVSGANVLTF
-	TRBV28	14	TRBJ1-4	-	TGTGCCAGCAGTTTGTGGCAGGGTGGCGAAAAACTGTTTTTT	CASSLWQGGEKLFF
few	TRBV28	13	TRBJ1-4	-	TGTGCCAGCAGTTTACCCACAGGGGAAAAACTGTTTTTT	CASSLPTGEKLFF
-	TRBV7-6	15	TRBJ2-6	-	TGTGCCAGCAGCCCGGACCCGATAGGGGCCAACGTCCTGACTTTC	CASSPDPIGANVLTF
few	TRBV27	16	TRBJ2-5	-	TGTGCCAGCAGTAAAACCCAGCGACACCTCCAAGAGACCCAGTACTTC	CASSKTQRHLQETQYF
few	TRBV10-3	15	TRBJ2-3	TRBD2	TGTGCCATCAGTGACCCGGGGGGTAGGGCAGATACGCAGTATTTT	CAISDPGGRADTQYF
-	TRBV5-8	15	TRBJ2-5	TRBD2	TGTGCCAGCAGCTTTTCTAGCGGGGGGCAAGAGACCCAGTACTTC	CASSFSSGGQETQYF
-	TRBV7-9	15	TRBJ1-2	TRBD1	TGTGCCAGCAGCTTCGGGACAGCCACGGTCTATGGCTACACCTTC	CASSFGTATVYGYTF
-	TRBV6-5	14	TRBJ2-1	-	TGTGCCAGCAGTTACTTCTGGGACTACAATGAGCAGTTCTTC	CASSYFWDYNEQFF
-	TRBV19	17	TRBJ1-4	TRBD1	TGTGCCAGTAGTATGCCCGCCCACAGGGGGATTAATGAAAAACTGTTTTTT	CASSMPAHRGINEKLFF
few	TRBV27	12	TRBJ2-7	-	TGTGCCAGCAGTTCCGGGACCTACGAGCAGTACTTC	CASSSGTYEQYF
-	TRBV28	13	TRBJ2-1	-	TGTGCCAGCGGCGTTAGCAATTACAATGAGCAGTTCTTC	CASGVSNYNEQFF
medium-sized	TRBV11-2	14	TRBJ1-5	-	TGTGCCAGCAGCAGGGACCAGGAGGGTCAGCCCCAGCATTTT	CASSRDQEGQPQHF
-	TRBV28	14	TRBJ2-3	-	TGTGCCAGCAGTATGCCGGGGGCCACAGATACGCAGTATTTT	CASSMPGATDTQYF
few	TRBV9	15	TRBJ2-7	-	TGTGCCAGCAGCGCGACCGCGGGTCAGGCCTACGAGCAGTACTTC	CASSATAGQAYEQYF
-	TRBV7-6	17	TRBJ2-1	TRBD2	TGTGCCAGCAGCTTAGTAATCGAAACTAGCGCCTACAATGAGCAGTTCTTC	CASSLVIETSAYNEQFF
once	TRBV27	13	TRBJ2-7	-	TGTGCCGTGGGGGGATCCCCCGGCTACGAGCAGTACTTC	CAVGGSPGYEQYF